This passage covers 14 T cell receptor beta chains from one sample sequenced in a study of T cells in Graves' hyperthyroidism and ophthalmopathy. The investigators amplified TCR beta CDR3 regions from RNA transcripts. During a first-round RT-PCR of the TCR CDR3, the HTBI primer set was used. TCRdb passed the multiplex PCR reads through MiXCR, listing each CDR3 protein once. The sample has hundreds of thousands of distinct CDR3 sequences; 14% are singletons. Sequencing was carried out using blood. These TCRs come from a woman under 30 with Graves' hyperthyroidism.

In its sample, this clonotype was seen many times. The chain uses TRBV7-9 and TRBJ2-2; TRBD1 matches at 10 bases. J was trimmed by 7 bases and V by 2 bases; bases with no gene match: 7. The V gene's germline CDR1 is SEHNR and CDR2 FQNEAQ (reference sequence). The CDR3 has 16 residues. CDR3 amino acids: CASSLRTGGWNGELFF. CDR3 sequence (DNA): TGTGCCAGCAGCTTACGGACAGGGGGATGGAACGGGGAGCTGTTTTTT.

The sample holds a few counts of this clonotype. The CDR3 protein is CASSAAPGVKGNQPQHF. The CDR3 nucleotides read TGTGCCAGCAGCGCAGCTCCAGGGGTGAAGGGCAATCAGCCCCAGCATTTT. The chain joins TRBV5-4 to TRBJ1-5; D might be TRBD1 (6 bases). The CDR3 spans 17 residues. The V end lost 4 bases, the J end lost 2 bases, and 19 bases lay between the germline ends. In germline, CDR1 is SGHNT, CDR2 YYREEE (reference sequence). The full variable domain, its missing parts supplied by reference TRBV5-4 and TRBJ1-5, is ETGVTQSPTHLIKTRGQQVTLRCSSQSGHNTVSWYQQALGQGPQFIFQYYREEENGRGNFPPRFSGLQFPNYSSELNVNALELDDSALYLCASSAAPGVKGNQPQHFGDGTRLSIL.

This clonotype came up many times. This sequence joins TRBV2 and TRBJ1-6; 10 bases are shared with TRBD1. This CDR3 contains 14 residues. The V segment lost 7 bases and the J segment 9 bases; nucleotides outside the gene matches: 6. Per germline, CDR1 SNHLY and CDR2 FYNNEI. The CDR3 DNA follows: TGTGCCAGCAAAATTGGACAGGGGGGTTCACCCCTCCACTTT. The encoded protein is CASKIGQGGSPLHF. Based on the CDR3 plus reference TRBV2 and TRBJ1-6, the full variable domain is EPEVTQTPSHQVTQMGQEVILRCVPISNHLYFYWYRQILGQKVEFLVSFYNNEISEKSEIFDDQFSVERPDGSNFTLKIRSTKLEDSAMYFCASKIGQGGSPLHFGNGTRLTVT.

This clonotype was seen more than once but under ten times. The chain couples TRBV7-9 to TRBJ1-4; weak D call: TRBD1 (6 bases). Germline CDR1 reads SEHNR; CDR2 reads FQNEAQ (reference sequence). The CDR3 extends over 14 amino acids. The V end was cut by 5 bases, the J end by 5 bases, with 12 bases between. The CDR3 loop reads CASSRGAVNEKLFF. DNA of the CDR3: TGTGCCAGCAGCCGGGGGGCAGTGAATGAAAAACTGTTTTTT.

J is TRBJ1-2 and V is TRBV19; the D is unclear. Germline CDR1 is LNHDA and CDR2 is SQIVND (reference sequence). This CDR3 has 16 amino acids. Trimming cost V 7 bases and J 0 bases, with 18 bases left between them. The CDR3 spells CASTPRASTPNYGYTF. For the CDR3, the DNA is TGTGCCAGTACCCCGAGGGCATCCACCCCTAACTATGGCTACACCTTC.

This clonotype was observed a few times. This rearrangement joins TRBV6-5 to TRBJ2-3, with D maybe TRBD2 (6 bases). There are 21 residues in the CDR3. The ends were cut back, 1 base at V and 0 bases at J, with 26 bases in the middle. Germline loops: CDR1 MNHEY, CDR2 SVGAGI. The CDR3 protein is CASSYWGGLSAGELSTDTQYF. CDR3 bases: TGTGCCAGCAGTTACTGGGGAGGACTCAGCGCTGGGGAGCTTAGCACAGATACGCAGTATTTT.

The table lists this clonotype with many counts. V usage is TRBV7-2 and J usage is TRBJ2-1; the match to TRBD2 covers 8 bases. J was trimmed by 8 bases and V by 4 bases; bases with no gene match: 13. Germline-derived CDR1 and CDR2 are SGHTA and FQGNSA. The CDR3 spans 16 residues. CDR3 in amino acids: CASSWISGITTDEQFF. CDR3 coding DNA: TGTGCCAGCAGCTGGATTAGCGGGATCACAACGGATGAGCAGTTCTTC.

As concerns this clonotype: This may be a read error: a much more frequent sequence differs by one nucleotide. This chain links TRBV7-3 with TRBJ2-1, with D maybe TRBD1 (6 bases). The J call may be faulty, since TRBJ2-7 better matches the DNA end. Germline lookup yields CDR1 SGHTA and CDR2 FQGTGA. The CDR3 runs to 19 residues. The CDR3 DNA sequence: TGTGCCAGCAGTCCAATTCCGGGACAAGTGGCGGGCTCCTACAATGAGCAGTACTTC. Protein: CASSPIPGQVAGSYNEQYF.

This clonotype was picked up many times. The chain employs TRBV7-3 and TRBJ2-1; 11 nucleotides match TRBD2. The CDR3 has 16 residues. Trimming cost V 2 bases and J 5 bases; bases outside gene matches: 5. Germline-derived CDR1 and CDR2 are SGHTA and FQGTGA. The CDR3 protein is CASSLFTSGSHNEQFF. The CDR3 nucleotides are TGTGCCAGCAGCTTATTCACTAGCGGGAGCCACAATGAGCAGTTCTTC.

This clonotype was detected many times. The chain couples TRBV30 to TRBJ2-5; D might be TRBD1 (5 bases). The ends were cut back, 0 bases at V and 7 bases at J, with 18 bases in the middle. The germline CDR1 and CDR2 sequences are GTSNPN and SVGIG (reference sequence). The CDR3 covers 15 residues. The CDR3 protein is CAWSVAGLVSWTQYF. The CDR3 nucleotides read TGTGCCTGGAGTGTGGCAGGGCTAGTTTCGTGGACCCAGTACTTC.

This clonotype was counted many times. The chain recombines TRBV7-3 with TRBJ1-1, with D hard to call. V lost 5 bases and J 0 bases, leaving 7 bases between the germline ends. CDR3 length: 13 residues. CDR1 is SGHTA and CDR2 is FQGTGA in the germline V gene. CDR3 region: CASSRLMNTEAFF. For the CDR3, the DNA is TGTGCCAGCAGCCGACTGATGAACACTGAAGCTTTCTTT. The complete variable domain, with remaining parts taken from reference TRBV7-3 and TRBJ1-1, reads GAGVSQTPSNKVTEKGKYVELRCDPISGHTALYWYRQSLGQGPEFLIYFQGTGAADDSGLPNDRFFAVRPEGSVSTLKIQRTERGDSAVYLCASSRLMNTEAFFGQGTRLTVV.

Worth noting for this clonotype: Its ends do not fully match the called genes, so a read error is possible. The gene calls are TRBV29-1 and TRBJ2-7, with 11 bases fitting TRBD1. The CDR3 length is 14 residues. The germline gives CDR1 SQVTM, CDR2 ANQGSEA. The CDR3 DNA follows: TGCAGCGCTGACTCAGGGACAGGGGGGCCTAAGAGCGACTTC. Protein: CSADSGTGGPKSDF.

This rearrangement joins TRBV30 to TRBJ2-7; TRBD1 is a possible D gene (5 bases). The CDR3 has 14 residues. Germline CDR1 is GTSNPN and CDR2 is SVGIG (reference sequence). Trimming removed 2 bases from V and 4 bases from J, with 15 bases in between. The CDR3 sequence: CAWSPHRFQYEQYF. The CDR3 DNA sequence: TGTGCCTGGAGTCCCCACAGGTTCCAGTACGAGCAGTACTTC. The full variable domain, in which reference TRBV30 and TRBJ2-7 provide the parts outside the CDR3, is SQTIHQWPATLVQPVGSPLSLECTVEGTSNPNLYWYRQAAGRGLQLLFYSVGIGQISSEVPQNLSASRPQDRQFILSSKKLLLSDSGFYLCAWSPHRFQYEQYFGPGTRLTVT.

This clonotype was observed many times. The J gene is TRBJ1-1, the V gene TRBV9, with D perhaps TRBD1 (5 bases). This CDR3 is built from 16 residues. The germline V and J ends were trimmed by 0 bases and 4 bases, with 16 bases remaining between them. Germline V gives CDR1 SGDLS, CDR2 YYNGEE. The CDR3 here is CASSVGGSWGGTEAFF. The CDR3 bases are TGTGCCAGCAGCGTAGGGGGCAGCTGGGGCGGCACTGAAGCTTTCTTT.